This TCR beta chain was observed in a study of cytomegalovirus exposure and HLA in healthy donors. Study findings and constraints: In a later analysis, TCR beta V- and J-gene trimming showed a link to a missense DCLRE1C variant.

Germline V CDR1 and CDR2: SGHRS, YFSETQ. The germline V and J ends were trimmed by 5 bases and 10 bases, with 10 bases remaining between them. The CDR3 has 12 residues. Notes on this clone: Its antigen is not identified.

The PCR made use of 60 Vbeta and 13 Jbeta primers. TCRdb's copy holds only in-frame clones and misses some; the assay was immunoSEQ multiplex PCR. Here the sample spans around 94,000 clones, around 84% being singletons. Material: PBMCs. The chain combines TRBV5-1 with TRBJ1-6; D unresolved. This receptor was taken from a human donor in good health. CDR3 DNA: TGCGCCAGCAGAGCGGGGATCTCACCCCTCCACTTT. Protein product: CASRAGISPLHF. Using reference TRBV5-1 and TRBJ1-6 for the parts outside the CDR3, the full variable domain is KAGVTQTPRYLIKTRGQQVTLSCSPISGHRSVSWYQQTPGQGLQFLFEYFSETQRNKGNFPGRFSGRQFSNSRSEMNVSTLELGDSALYLCASRAGISPLHFGNGTRLTVT.